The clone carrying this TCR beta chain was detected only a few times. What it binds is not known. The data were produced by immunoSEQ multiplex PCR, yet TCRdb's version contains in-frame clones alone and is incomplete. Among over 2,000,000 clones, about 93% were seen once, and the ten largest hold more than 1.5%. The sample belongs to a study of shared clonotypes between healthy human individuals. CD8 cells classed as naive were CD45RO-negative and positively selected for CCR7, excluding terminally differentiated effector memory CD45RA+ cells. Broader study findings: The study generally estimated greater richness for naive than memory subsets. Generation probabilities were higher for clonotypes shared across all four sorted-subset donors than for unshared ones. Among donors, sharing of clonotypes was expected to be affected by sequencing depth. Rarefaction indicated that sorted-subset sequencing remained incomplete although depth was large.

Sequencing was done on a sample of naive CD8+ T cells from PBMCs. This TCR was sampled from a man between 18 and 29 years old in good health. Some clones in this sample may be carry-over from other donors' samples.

This CDR3 reads CASSFWAGKWNEAFF. The CDR3 bases are TGTGCCAGCAGCTTTTGGGCTGGTAAGTGGAATGAAGCTTTCTTT. The V call is TRBV5-4, the J call TRBJ1-1; D gene uncertain. V was cut by 2 bases and J by 7 bases, with 18 bases left in between. From germline, CDR1 is SGHNT and CDR2 YYREEE (reference sequence). This CDR3 is 15 amino acids long.